This entry lists 14 T cell receptor beta chains sequenced from one sample in a study of beta chain features in type 1 diabetes. Reverse transcription of all isolated RNA meant that expressed TCRB transcripts were sequenced. The assay was immunoSEQ multiplex PCR, and TCRdb's table has in-frame clones only and misses some. The data show 130,000 or so clones, 9.5% to 10% seen once. Sample: central memory CD4+ T cells from blood. The receptors originated from a woman aged 40 to 49 in good health.

This clone was detected only a few times. V and J are TRBV6-5 and TRBJ1-4; D remains unclear. Germline CDR1 reads MNHEY; CDR2 reads SVGAGI. Trimming pared 0 bases from V and 8 bases from J, leaving 16 bases between. The CDR3 runs 16 residues. CDR3 DNA sequence: TGTGCCAGCAGTTACTCCATTGTTCTCGGGAGCGAAAAACTGTTTTTT. It encodes CASSYSIVLGSEKLFF.

The rearrangement uses TRBV14 and TRBJ1-2; TRBD1 aligns across 10 bases. The CDR3 extends over 14 amino acids. Per germline, CDR1 SGHDN and CDR2 FVKESK. The V gene end was trimmed by 5 bases and the J gene end by 4 bases; junction bases not matched to a gene: 4. In DNA, the CDR3 is TGTGCCAGCAGCAGACAGGGGGCAGGCTATGGCTACACCTTC. Translating gives CASSRQGAGYGYTF.

The chain carries TRBV6-5 and TRBJ2-7, with 10 bases that match TRBD1. CDR3 length: 14 amino acids. The germline gives CDR1 MNHEY, CDR2 SVGAGI. The V segment lost 9 bases and the J segment 7 bases; nucleotides outside the gene matches: 12. CDR3 DNA sequence: TGTGCCAGTCGGGCCGGGACAGGGGATAGGGAGCAGTACTTC. Residues: CASRAGTGDREQYF.

The V gene is TRBV7-2, the J gene TRBJ2-5; TRBD2 agrees at 14 bases. Germline CDR1 and CDR2: SGHTA and FQGNSA. After removal of 7 bases from V and 2 bases from J, the junction contained 6 bases not matched to a gene. The length of the CDR3 is 16 residues. CDR3 residues: CASTGTSGGPQETQYF. The CDR3 DNA reads TGTGCCAGCACCGGGACTAGCGGGGGACCTCAAGAGACCCAGTACTTC.

J is TRBJ2-3 and V is TRBV6-6; maybe TRBD2 (5 bases). The germline V and J ends were trimmed by 2 bases and 5 bases, with 11 bases remaining between them. Germline loops: CDR1 MNHNY, CDR2 SVGAGI (reference sequence). The CDR3 covers 14 residues. CDR3 sequence (DNA): TGTGCCAGCAGTTACCAGACGACTAAAGATACGCAGTATTTT. Translating gives CASSYQTTKDTQYF.

This clone was recorded many times. This CDR3 reads CASSSVRGEQYF. The CDR3 region has the DNA TGTGCCAGCAGCTCCGTCCGGGGCGAGCAGTACTTC. The chain recombines TRBV11-2 with TRBJ2-7, with TRBD2 as a possible D gene (5 bases). The germline V gene has CDR1 SGHAT and CDR2 FQNNGV. Trimming left V 4 bases short and J 6 bases short, with 10 bases between. The CDR3 has 12 amino acids.

V gene TRBV5-6 combines with J gene TRBJ1-4; no clear D gene. The CDR3 has 13 amino acids. V was clipped by 0 bases and J by 7 bases, with 7 bases between them. CDR1 is SGHDT and CDR2 is YYEEEE in the germline V gene. The CDR3 reads CASSLDVSEKLFF. CDR3 coding DNA: TGTGCCAGCAGCTTGGATGTCTCTGAAAAACTGTTTTTT. The whole variable domain, filled in from reference TRBV5-6 and TRBJ1-4, reads DAGVTQSPTHLIKTRGQQVTLRCSPKSGHDTVSWYQQALGQGPQFIFQYYEEEERQRGNFPDRFSGHQFPNYSSELNVNALLLGDSALYLCASSLDVSEKLFFGSGTQLSVL.

This clone was observed a few times. This chain connects TRBV7-2 to TRBJ2-7; 9 bases are a match to TRBD2. J was trimmed by 0 bases and V by 1 base; bases with no gene match: 1. The CDR3 length is 15 residues. Germline loops: CDR1 SGHTA, CDR2 FQGNSA. CDR3 sequence reads: CASSLERGASYEQYF. Written as DNA, the CDR3 is TGTGCCAGCAGCTTAGAGCGGGGGGCCTCCTACGAGCAGTACTTC.

This clone was seen a few times. The CDR3 sequence is CASSQGNTDTQYF. In nucleotides, the CDR3 is TGTGCCAGTAGTCAGGGGAACACAGATACGCAGTATTTT. The rearrangement joins TRBV19 to TRBJ2-3; the D gene is possibly TRBD1 (6 bases). The length of the CDR3 is 13 residues. V was clipped by 5 bases and J by 2 bases, with 8 bases between them. Germline loops: CDR1 LNHDA, CDR2 SQIVND (reference sequence).

In its sample, this clone was seen a few times. This chain links TRBV18 with TRBJ2-5; 8 nucleotides line up with TRBD2. From germline, CDR1 is KGHSH and CDR2 LQKENI. The V and J ends lost 3 bases and 4 bases, in that order; junction bases with no gene match: 4. This CDR3 has 14 residues. DNA for the CDR3: TGTGCCAGCTCACCGGGACTAGTAGGAGAGACCCAGTACTTC. Protein product: CASSPGLVGETQYF.

This sequence joins TRBV19 and TRBJ2-5; 9 nucleotides match TRBD1. Trimming cost V 3 bases and J 7 bases; bases outside gene matches: 6. The germline CDR1 and CDR2 sequences are LNHDA and SQIVND (reference sequence). This CDR3 is built from 14 residues. The CDR3 DNA sequence: TGTGCCAGTAGTATGGGACAGGGTTTTCGGACCCAGTACTTC. This sequence encodes CASSMGQGFRTQYF. Together with reference TRBV19 and TRBJ2-5, the CDR3 gives the full variable domain: DGGITQSPKYLFRKEGQNVTLSCEQNLNHDAMYWYRQDPGQGLRLIYYSQIVNDFQKGDIAEGYSVSREKKESFPLTVTSAQKNPTAFYLCASSMGQGFRTQYFGPGTRLLVL.

This chain uses TRBV5-4 with TRBJ1-1, with 7 bases that match TRBD1. In germline, CDR1 is SGHNT, CDR2 YYREEE (reference sequence). The CDR3 runs 15 residues. V was clipped by 4 bases and J by 0 bases; unmatched bases: 6. CDR3 in DNA: TGTGCCAGCAGCCCTCGGGACAGACTGAACACTGAAGCTTTCTTT. It is translated as CASSPRDRLNTEAFF.

The J gene is TRBJ2-7, the V gene TRBV14; no clear D gene. Germline-derived CDR1 and CDR2 are SGHDN and FVKESK. The CDR3 sequence is 11 residues long. With 3 bases removed from V and 9 bases from J, the gap between germline ends came to 9 bases. The CDR3 DNA is TGTGCCAGCAGCCAGACAAAGGTGCAGTACTTC. It is translated as CASSQTKVQYF. Drawing the rest from reference TRBV14 and TRBJ2-7, the complete variable domain is EAGVTQFPSHSVIEKGQTVTLRCDPISGHDNLYWYRRVMGKEIKFLLHFVKESKQDESGMPNNRFLAERTGGTYSTLKVQPAELEDSGVYFCASSQTKVQYFGPGTRLTVT.

This clone was detected only a few times. The chain employs TRBV6-6 and TRBJ2-3; the D gene is possibly TRBD2 (5 bases). This CDR3 region has 16 residues. Germline CDR1 reads MNHNY; CDR2 reads SVGAGI (reference sequence). Deletions cut 5 bases from V and 7 bases from J, with 22 bases between. The DNA of the CDR3 is TGTGCCAGCAGTGCCCTGACTACCCTTTTCGACAATACGCAGTATTTT. It specifies CASSALTTLFDNTQYF.